A single sample is the source of the 25 T cell receptor beta chains below, sequenced in a study of identical twins. TCRdb redid the calling of the 5' RACE reads with MiXCR, one entry per CDR3 protein. The sample has around 100,000 distinct CDR3 sequences, 4.5% to 6.5% seen once. Sequences were obtained from memory T cells sorted from blood. These receptors came from a woman in her 50s in good health.

Ten or more counts support this clonotype. The chain is built from TRBV24-1 and TRBJ2-1; 9 bases match TRBD1. Germline trimming cut 4 bases from V and 9 bases from J; bases unmatched to any gene: 15. This CDR3 comprises 17 residues. Germline V gene data show CDR1 as KGHDR and CDR2 as SFDVKD. CDR3 in amino acids: CATSDPIPRTGDVEQFF. Here the CDR3 DNA reads TGTGCCACCAGTGACCCAATCCCCAGGACAGGGGATGTTGAGCAGTTCTTC.

The chain links TRBV19 to TRBJ2-5; D gene ambiguous. The CDR3 runs 13 residues. The germline CDR1 and CDR2 sequences are LNHDA and SQIVND (reference sequence). Trimming removed 7 bases from V and 0 bases from J, with 9 bases in between. The CDR3 is CASTKGNQETQYF. The CDR3 DNA reads TGTGCCAGTACCAAGGGAAACCAAGAGACCCAGTACTTC.

This clonotype was seen ten or more times. The chain employs TRBV20-1 and TRBJ1-2, with D possibly matching TRBD1 (5 bases). V gave up 5 bases and J gave up 9 bases, with 16 bases separating them. The CDR3 loop spans 12 amino acids. Germline assignment: CDR1 DFQATT and CDR2 SNEGSKA (reference sequence). CDR3 region: CSAPIQGPSYTF. CDR3 DNA: TGCAGTGCTCCCATCCAGGGCCCCAGCTACACCTTC.

This clonotype was recorded at least ten times. The chain combines TRBV29-1 with TRBJ1-1, with TRBD1 matching 8 bases. Germline CDR1 is SQVTM and CDR2 is ANQGSEA. Germline trimming cut 6 bases from V and 1 base from J; bases unmatched to any gene: 4. The CDR3 has 13 residues. CDR3 bases: TGCAGCGTCGGACAGGGACCGAACACTGAAGCTTTCTTT. Translating it yields CSVGQGPNTEAFF. Full variable domain (outside the CDR3, taken from reference TRBV29-1 and TRBJ1-1): SAVISQKPSRDICQRGTSLTIQCQVDSQVTMMFWYRQQPGQSLTLIATANQGSEATYESGFVIDKFPISRPNLTFSTLTVSNMSPEDSSIYLCSVGQGPNTEAFFGQGTRLTVV.

This clonotype was recorded at least ten times. This chain joins TRBV20-1 and TRBJ1-5; D ambiguous. This CDR3 contains 14 residues. The germline V gene has CDR1 DFQATT and CDR2 SNEGSKA (reference sequence). Between the trimmed V and J ends, which lost 6 bases and 3 bases, there was a span of 15 bases. CDR3 in DNA: TGCAGTGCCCGGACCCGAGGAATCAATCAGCCCCAGCATTTT. Protein: CSARTRGINQPQHF.

This clonotype was counted at least ten times. The CDR3: CASSGRGGHLVYEQYV. DNA for the CDR3: TGTGCCAGCAGCGGTCGGGGAGGCCATTTAGTCTACGAGCAGTACGTC. The V and J genes are TRBV5-5 and TRBJ2-7; possible D gene TRBD2, 6 bases. The V end lost 4 bases, the J end lost 3 bases, and 20 bases lay between the germline ends. Germline lookup yields CDR1 SGHKS and CDR2 YYEKEE (reference sequence). This CDR3 spans 16 amino acids.

The sample holds many counts of this clonotype. The rearrangement uses TRBV20-1 and TRBJ2-3; D might be TRBD1 or TRBD2, each matching 5 bases. The V gene's germline CDR1 is DFQATT and CDR2 SNEGSKA (reference sequence). CDR3 length: 17 residues. V dropped 0 bases and J dropped 3 bases, with 19 bases sitting between them. This chain's CDR3 is CSARDSDGGRITDTQYF. The CDR3 DNA is TGCAGTGCTAGAGATTCTGATGGGGGTAGGATTACAGATACGCAGTATTTT.

In its sample, this clonotype was seen a few times. The chain recombines TRBV7-6 with TRBJ2-7; no firm D call. This CDR3 contains 13 residues. V lost 5 bases and J lost 3, with 11 bases in between. Germline values: CDR1 SGHVS, CDR2 FNYEAQ. The CDR3 DNA reads as TGTGCCAGCAGCCCCTCCTTAGACTACGAGCAGTACTTC. It specifies CASSPSLDYEQYF.

This clonotype was detected ten times or more. J is TRBJ2-4 and V is TRBV20-1, with D hard to call. V lost 3 bases and J lost 0, with 9 bases in between. CDR3 length: 14 amino acids. CDR1 is DFQATT and CDR2 is SNEGSKA in the germline V gene (reference sequence). The CDR3 nucleotides read TGCAGTGCTAGCGGAGCCCTAGCCAAAAACATTCAGTACTTC. This gives the protein CSASGALAKNIQYF.

The V and J genes are TRBV20-1 and TRBJ2-1; tentative D call: TRBD1 (7 bases). V lost 6 bases and J lost 7, with 22 bases in between. The CDR3 runs to 15 residues. CDR1 and CDR2 from the germline V gene are DFQATT and SNEGSKA (reference sequence). CDR3 residues: CSASGSKAGQNEQFF. The CDR3 DNA reads TGCAGTGCGTCGGGATCAAAGGCGGGACAGAATGAGCAGTTCTTC.

In this sample, this clonotype turned up many times. The rearrangement uses TRBV21-1 and TRBJ2-2. TRBV21-1 is termed a pseudogene. The CDR3 extends over 15 amino acids. The CDR3, as DNA: TGTGCCAGCAGCCGGTTGGCCGAAAACACCGGGGAGCTGTTTTTT. Translation gives CASSRLAENTGELFF.

This clonotype was seen ten or more times. V and J are TRBV4-1 and TRBJ2-3, with 7 bases that match TRBD2. This CDR3 is built from 16 residues. V gave up 7 bases and J gave up 4 bases; unmatched junction bases: 14. Germline CDR1 is MGHRA and CDR2 is YSYEKL. The DNA of the CDR3 is TGCGCCAGCAAAGTAGGCGGGAGCATAACCTCAGATACGCAGTATTTT. It codes for CASKVGGSITSDTQYF.

This clonotype was counted between two and nine times. The chain couples TRBV3-1 to TRBJ2-3, with 7 bases aligning to TRBD2. Germline V CDR1 and CDR2: LGHDT, YNNKEL (reference sequence). V dropped 0 bases and J dropped 0; count of bases not matched to a gene: 12. There are 19 residues in the CDR3. CDR3 sequence reads: CASSQDHAGDLLSTDTQYF. DNA for the CDR3: TGTGCCAGCAGCCAAGATCACGCGGGAGATCTCCTGAGCACAGATACGCAGTATTTT.

This clonotype was seen repeatedly, ten times or more. The chain joins TRBV11-3 to TRBJ2-3; a weak D match, TRBD2 (6 bases). Trimming removed 2 bases at V and 2 bases at J, with 11 bases between. Germline lookup yields CDR1 SGHNT and CDR2 YENEEA. This CDR3 has 15 amino acids. This CDR3 is CASSLRWRVTDTQYF. Here the CDR3 DNA reads TGTGCCAGCAGCTTACGATGGAGGGTCACAGATACGCAGTATTTT. Based on the CDR3 plus reference TRBV11-3 and TRBJ2-3, the full variable domain is EAGVVQSPRYKIIEKKQPVAFWCNPISGHNTLYWYLQNLGQGPELLIRYENEEAVDDSQLPKDRFSAERLKGVDSTLKIQPAELGDSAVYLCASSLRWRVTDTQYFGPGTRLTVL.

The chain is built from TRBV6-6 and TRBJ1-5; no reliable D call. V lost 10 bases and J lost 1, with 11 bases in between. Looked up from germline, CDR1 is MNHNY and CDR2 is SVGAGI (reference sequence). This CDR3 spans 13 amino acids. CDR3 DNA: TGTGCCACACATACTTGGAGCAATCAGCCCCAGCATTTT. Its protein product is CATHTWSNQPQHF.

This clonotype was found many times. V and J are TRBV5-5 and TRBJ2-3, with TRBD2 as a possible D gene (5 bases). Germline lookup yields CDR1 SGHKS and CDR2 YYEKEE (reference sequence). The CDR3 covers 15 residues. V lost 3 bases to trimming and J lost 4 bases, with 15 bases between them. The CDR3 coding sequence is TGTGCCAGCAGCTCGGGGAACGGAAGGTCAGATACGCAGTATTTT. Its protein product is CASSSGNGRSDTQYF.

This clonotype appeared many times. The chain combines TRBV21-1 with TRBJ2-7. TRBV21-1 is deemed a pseudogene. The CDR3 runs to 11 residues. In DNA form, the CDR3 reads TGTGCCAGCAGCAAAGCCTACGAGCAGTACGTC. Translated, it gives CASSKAYEQYV.

This clonotype came up many times. This sequence joins TRBV25-1 and TRBJ2-5, with 7 positions matching TRBD1. The CDR3 sequence is 15 residues long. CDR1 and CDR2 from the germline V gene are MGHDK and SYGVNS. The V gene end was trimmed by 8 bases and the J gene end by 1 base; junction bases not matched to a gene: 10. CDR3 sequence (DNA): TGTGCCAGCCAAGAGAACAGGGGTACCCAAGAGACCCAGTACTTC. Protein sequence: CASQENRGTQETQYF.

At least ten counts were recorded for this clonotype. V usage is TRBV15 and J usage is TRBJ2-3, with D perhaps given as TRBD1 or TRBD2 (5 bases each). Trimming stripped 3 bases from V and 2 bases from J, with 15 bases between. Germline V gene lookup returns CDR1 LNHNV and CDR2 YYDKDF (reference sequence). CDR3 length: 16 residues. The CDR3 DNA follows: TGTGCCACCAGCAGTCCCGGGACCCTCTTCACAGATACGCAGTATTTT. Its translation: CATSSPGTLFTDTQYF.

Ten or more counts support this clonotype. The chain combines TRBV27 with TRBJ2-3; D possibly corresponds to TRBD2 (5 bases). The germline V and J ends were trimmed by 4 bases and 5 bases, with 16 bases remaining between them. The CDR3 has 15 amino acids. Germline V gives CDR1 MNHEY, CDR2 SMNVEV (reference sequence). The CDR3 DNA reads TGTGCCAGCAGTTCCCCCGACTACGACGGAGATACGCAGTATTTT. Translated, it gives CASSSPDYDGDTQYF.

This clonotype was picked up many times. The gene calls are TRBV12-3 or TRBV12-4 and TRBJ1-1; D not certain. Trimming pared 5 bases from V and 4 bases from J, leaving 14 bases between. The CDR3 has 14 residues. CDR3 DNA sequence: TGTGCCAGCAGTCCCTCGACGGGAGGCACTGAAGCTTTCTTT. Protein product: CASSPSTGGTEAFF.

This clonotype was detected many times. This sequence joins TRBV6-2 or TRBV6-3 and TRBJ2-1, with TRBD1 matching over 9 bases. From germline, CDR1 is MNHEY and CDR2 SVGEGT. This CDR3 is 15 amino acids long. Trimming cost V 4 bases and J 6 bases; bases outside gene matches: 7. In DNA, the CDR3 is TGTGCCAGCAGTTCTCCACACAGGGGGCGCAATGAGCAGTTCTTC. Amino acid sequence: CASSSPHRGRNEQFF.

This clonotype came up many times. The rearrangement uses TRBV11-3 and TRBJ2-1; the D gene is possibly TRBD2 (6 bases). This CDR3 spans 16 amino acids. The V gene lost 5 bases and the J gene lost 0 bases, with 14 bases spanning the gap. Germline-derived CDR1 and CDR2 are SGHNT and YENEEA. CDR3 loop: CASSRGLWSSYNEQFF. The CDR3 DNA reads as TGTGCCAGCAGCCGGGGACTGTGGAGCTCCTACAATGAGCAGTTCTTC.

This clonotype was seen at least ten times. This chain uses TRBV28 with TRBJ1-4; 8 bases align to TRBD1. Germline V gene data show CDR1 as MDHEN and CDR2 as SYDVKM. After removal of 10 bases from V and 5 bases from J, the junction contained 6 bases not matched to a gene. The CDR3 is 13 amino acids. The CDR3, as DNA: TGTGCCACTCGGGACAGGTCGAATGAAAAACTGTTTTTT. Its protein is CATRDRSNEKLFF. The complete variable domain, with remaining parts taken from reference TRBV28 and TRBJ1-4, reads DVKVTQSSRYLVKRTGEKVFLECVQDMDHENMFWYRQDPGLGLRLIYFSYDVKMKEKGDIPEGYSVSREKKERFSLILESASTNQTSMYLCATRDRSNEKLFFGSGTQLSVL.

As DNA, the CDR3 is TGTGCCAGTAACCCCGGACAGGGGGCCTACGAGCAGTACTTC. Amino acid sequence: CASNPGQGAYEQYF. The gene calls are TRBV19 and TRBJ2-7, with 10 bases that match TRBD1. The CDR3 length is 14 residues. Per germline, CDR1 LNHDA and CDR2 SQIVND (reference sequence). The ends lost 7 bases at V and 2 bases at J; junction bases unmatched: 5.